This T cell receptor beta chain was observed in a study of blood T cell repertoires in COVID-19. Sequenced by immunoSEQ multiplex PCR; TCRdb stores in-frame clones only, minus some. The table has a few hundred thousand clones, around 88% seen once. With 5 bases clipped from V and 4 bases from J, the junction kept 11 bases outside the gene matches. CDR1 and CDR2 from the germline V gene are PRHDT and FYEKMQ (reference sequence). CDR3 size: 16 residues. V gene TRBV13 combines with J gene TRBJ2-7; TRBD1 agrees at 10 bases. This TCR was recovered from a woman younger than 45 who had recovered from COVID-19. The sample was peripheral blood. CDR3 bases: TGTGCCAGCAGCGGAGAGGCCGGGACAGGGGTATACGAGCAGTACTTC. Translated, it gives CASSGEAGTGVYEQYF.